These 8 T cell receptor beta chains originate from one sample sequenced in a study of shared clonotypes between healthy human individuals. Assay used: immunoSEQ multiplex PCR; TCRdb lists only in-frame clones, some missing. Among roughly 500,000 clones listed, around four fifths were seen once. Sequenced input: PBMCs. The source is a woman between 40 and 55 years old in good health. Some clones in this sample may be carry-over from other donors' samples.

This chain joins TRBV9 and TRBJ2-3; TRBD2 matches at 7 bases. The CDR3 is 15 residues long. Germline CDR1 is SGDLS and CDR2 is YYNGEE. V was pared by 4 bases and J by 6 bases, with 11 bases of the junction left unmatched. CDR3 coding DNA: TGTGCCAGCAGCTTAAATGGGCGGGAGTTGGATACGCAGTATTTT. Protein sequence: CASSLNGRELDTQYF.

This CDR3 reads CASSYLNRGHSTEAFF. The CDR3 nucleotides read TGTGCCAGCAGTTACCTCAACAGGGGGCACAGCACTGAAGCTTTCTTT. The V call is TRBV6-6, the J call TRBJ1-1; 9 bases are a match to TRBD1. This CDR3 has 16 residues. After removal of 2 bases from V and 4 bases from J, the junction contained 8 bases not matched to a gene. CDR1 and CDR2 (germline): MNHNY, SVGAGI (reference sequence).

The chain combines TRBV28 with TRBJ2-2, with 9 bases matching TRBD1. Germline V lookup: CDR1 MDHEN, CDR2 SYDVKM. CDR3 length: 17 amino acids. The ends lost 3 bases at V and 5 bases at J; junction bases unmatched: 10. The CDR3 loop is CASSFLWTGDRTGELFF. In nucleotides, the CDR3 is TGTGCCAGCAGTTTTCTCTGGACAGGGGATCGGACCGGGGAGCTGTTTTTT.

DNA of the CDR3: TGCGCCAGCAGCCCCGGTTACAGGGGGCGCGTCAATGAGCAGTTCTTC. This codes for CASSPGYRGRVNEQFF. The chain carries TRBV4-1 and TRBJ2-1, with TRBD1 matching over 9 bases. This CDR3 has 16 residues. The junction had 10 bases not matched to a gene; V was cut back by 4 bases and J by 6 bases. Germline loops: CDR1 MGHRA, CDR2 YSYEKL.

The CDR3 DNA follows: TGTGCCAGCAGCGCCCTAACAAACACTGAAGCTTTCTTT. Translated, it gives CASSALTNTEAFF. V gene TRBV9 combines with J gene TRBJ1-1; D is unclear. Trimming pared 3 bases from V and 2 bases from J, leaving 8 bases between. The CDR3 is made up of 13 amino acids. Looked up from germline, CDR1 is SGDLS and CDR2 is YYNGEE.

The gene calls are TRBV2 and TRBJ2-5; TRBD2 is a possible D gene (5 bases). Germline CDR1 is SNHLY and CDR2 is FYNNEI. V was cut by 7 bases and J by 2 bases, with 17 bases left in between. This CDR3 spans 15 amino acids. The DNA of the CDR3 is TGTGCCAGCACCCTAATGGGGTCGGGACAAGAGACCCAGTACTTC. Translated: CASTLMGSGQETQYF. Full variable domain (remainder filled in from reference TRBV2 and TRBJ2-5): EPEVTQTPSHQVTQMGQEVILRCVPISNHLYFYWYRQILGQKVEFLVSFYNNEISEKSEIFDDQFSVERPDGSNFTLKIRSTKLEDSAMYFCASTLMGSGQETQYFGPGTRLLVL.

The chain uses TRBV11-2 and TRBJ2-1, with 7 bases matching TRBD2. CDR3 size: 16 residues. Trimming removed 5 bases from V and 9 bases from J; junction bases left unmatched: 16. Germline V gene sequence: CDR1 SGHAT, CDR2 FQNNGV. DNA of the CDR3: TGTGCCAGCAGCCCCACGGCGGGAGTATTGCCCACTGAGCAGTTCTTC. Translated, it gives CASSPTAGVLPTEQFF. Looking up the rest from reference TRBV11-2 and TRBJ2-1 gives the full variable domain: EAGVAQSPRYKIIEKRQSVAFWCNPISGHATLYWYQQILGQGPKLLIQFQNNGVVDDSQLPKDRFSAERLKGVDSTLKIQPAKLEDSAVYLCASSPTAGVLPTEQFFGPGTRLTVL.

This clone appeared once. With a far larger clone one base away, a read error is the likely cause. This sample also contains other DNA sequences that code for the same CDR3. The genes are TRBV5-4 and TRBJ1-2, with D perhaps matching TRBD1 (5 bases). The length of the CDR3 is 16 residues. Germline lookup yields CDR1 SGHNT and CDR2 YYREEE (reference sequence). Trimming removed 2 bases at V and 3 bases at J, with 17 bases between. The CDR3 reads CASSFGGVPLDYGYTF. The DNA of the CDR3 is TGTGCCAGCAGCTTTGGGGGAGTCCCTCTTGACTATGGCTACACCTTC.